Presented here are 2 T cell receptor beta chains from one specimen sequenced in a study of early T cells in non-severe SARS-CoV-2 infection. TCRdb re-analysed the 5' RACE reads in MiXCR, keeping a single row per CDR3 protein. The data contain around 84,000 distinct CDR3 sequences, about 15% of them singletons. The sequenced sample consisted of whole blood. These receptors all stem from an adult who was a healthcare worker with PCR-confirmed SARS-CoV-2 infection or an uninfected control (not recorded which).

There are a few counts of this clonotype. This chain connects TRBV20-1 to TRBJ2-3; 8 bases are shared with TRBD2. The CDR3 sequence is 14 residues long. Germline V gene data show CDR1 as DFQATT and CDR2 as SNEGSKA (reference sequence). V gave up 8 bases and J gave up 6 bases; unmatched junction bases: 13. CDR3 nucleotides: TGCAGTTCCTCGGCCCGGGAGGGCCGGGATACGCAGTATTTT. Protein sequence: CSSSAREGRDTQYF.

The V and J genes are TRBV29-1 and TRBJ1-1; D might be TRBD1 (5 bases). This CDR3 spans 13 amino acids. V dropped 7 bases and J dropped 0 bases, with 12 bases sitting between them. Germline-derived CDR1 and CDR2 are SQVTM and ANQGSEA. For the CDR3, the DNA is TGCAGCGGGTCCGGACACCTGAACACTGAAGCTTTCTTT. It yields the protein CSGSGHLNTEAFF.